The sequence of this T cell receptor (beta chain) was determined in a study of T cells in Graves' hyperthyroidism and ophthalmopathy. From RNA transcripts, TCR beta CDR3 regions were amplified. RT-PCR in the first round (using the HTBI primer set) targeted the TCR CDR3. TCRdb passed the multiplex PCR reads through MiXCR, listing each CDR3 protein once. This sample has 450,000 to 600,000 distinct CDR3 sequences, with around 13% found just once. This clonotype occurred many times. V lost 3 bases and J lost 5; bases outside the gene matches: 4. Looked up from germline, CDR1 is GTSNPN and CDR2 is SVGIG (reference sequence). There are 14 residues in the CDR3. Diagnosis relied on clinical symptoms, serum thyroxine and TRAb, thyroid ultrasound and orbital computed tomography.

The rearrangement joins TRBV30 to TRBJ2-5; the match to TRBD2 covers 12 bases. This receptor was taken from a woman in her 40s with Graves' hyperthyroidism. The sample consisted of blood. The CDR3 nucleotides read TGTGCCTGGAGCGGGGGACTAGCGGGTGAGACCCAGTACTTC. Translating it yields CAWSGGLAGETQYF.